This T cell receptor (beta chain) was recorded in a study of T cells after yellow fever vaccination. About the study: SMART-Seq v4 Ultra Low Input prepared libraries from low-cell fractions.

The sample holds a few counts of this clonotype. Antigen unknown. As TCR cDNA was made by 5'RACE template switching, a universal primer site and UMIs were added. TCRdb called the 5' RACE reads again in MiXCR, with one record for every CDR3 protein. The profile covers about 340,000 distinct CDR3 sequences, with about 4% appearing a single time and more than 20% taken by the ten largest. Notes on the study in general: Most clones from primary vaccination resurfaced after the booster (approximately 95% CD4, 88% CD8). Weaker overall, the secondary response nonetheless peaked faster (day 5 versus 15).

The TCR was taken from a man aged 18-30 years who received the YFV17D yellow fever vaccine. The sequences come from PBMCs, collected 5 days after the yellow fever booster vaccination.

The chain's CDR3 is CASSQEQTNTEAFF. Here the CDR3 DNA reads TGTGCCAGCAGCCAAGAACAGACCAACACTGAAGCTTTCTTT. The chain combines TRBV4-2 with TRBJ1-1; D gene ambiguous. Germline CDR1 is LGHNA and CDR2 is YNFKEQ. V gave up 0 bases and J gave up 2 bases, with 7 bases separating them. The CDR3 runs 14 residues.